This T cell receptor (beta chain) was observed in a study of blood T cell repertoires in COVID-19. Only in-frame clones appear in the TCRdb table, and some are missing; sequencing was by immunoSEQ multiplex PCR. The data contain approximately 360,000 clones, roughly 80% of them singletons. CDR1 is GTSNPN, CDR2 SVGIG, per germline (reference sequence). The trim removed 2 bases at V and 8 bases at J, leaving 10 bases unmatched. CDR3 length equals 16 residues. The TCR was taken from a woman aged 50 to 60 who had recovered from COVID-19. What was sequenced was PBMCs or T cells enriched from blood (not recorded which). The V gene is TRBV30, the J gene TRBJ1-6, with 9 positions matching TRBD1. Here the CDR3 reads CAWSSDGTGWDSPLHF. Here the CDR3 DNA reads TGTGCCTGGAGTTCCGACGGGACAGGGTGGGATTCACCCCTCCACTTT.